This T cell receptor (beta chain) was sequenced during a study of cytomegalovirus exposure and HLA in healthy donors. Notes on the study in general: A later analysis found first-cohort TCR clusters tended to co-occur in the approximately 110 validation repertoires.

This CDR3 contains 16 residues. Per the germline V gene, CDR1 is MGHRA and CDR2 is YSYEKL. V was pared by 0 bases and J by 4 bases, with 13 bases between. About this clone: Its matching antigen is unknown.

Here immunoSEQ multiplex PCR was the method, and the copy in TCRdb shows in-frame clones only, minus some. This sample has roughly 140,000 clones, with around 90% found just once. The sample taken for sequencing was PBMCs. This receptor was taken from a woman younger than 35 in good health and CMV-seropositive. The chain uses TRBV4-1 and TRBJ1-5; D gene unclear. CDR3 loop: CASSQEASGLNQPQHF. The CDR3 DNA reads TGCGCCAGCAGCCAAGAAGCATCAGGTCTTAATCAGCCCCAGCATTTT.